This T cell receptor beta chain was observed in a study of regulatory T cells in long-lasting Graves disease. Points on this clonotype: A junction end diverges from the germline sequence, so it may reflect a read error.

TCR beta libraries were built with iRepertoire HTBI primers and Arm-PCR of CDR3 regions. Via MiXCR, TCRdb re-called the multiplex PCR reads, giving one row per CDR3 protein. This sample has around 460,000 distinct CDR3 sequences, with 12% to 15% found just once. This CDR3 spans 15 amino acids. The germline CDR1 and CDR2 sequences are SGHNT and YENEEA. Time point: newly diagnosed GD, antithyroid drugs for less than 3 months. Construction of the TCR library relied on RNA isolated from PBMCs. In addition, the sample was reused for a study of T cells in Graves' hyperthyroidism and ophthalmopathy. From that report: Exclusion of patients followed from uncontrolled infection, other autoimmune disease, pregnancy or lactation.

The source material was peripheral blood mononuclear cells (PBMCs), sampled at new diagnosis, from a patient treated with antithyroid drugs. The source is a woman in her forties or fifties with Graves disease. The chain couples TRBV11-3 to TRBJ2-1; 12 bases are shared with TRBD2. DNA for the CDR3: TGTGCCATCAGCTTGGAGGGGACTAGCGGGAATGAGCAGTTCTTC. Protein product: CAISLEGTSGNEQFF.